The 18 T cell receptor beta chains in this list originate from one sample, sequenced in a study of T cell repertoires in cytomegalovirus infection. MiXCR, run by TCRdb on the reads, gives a single entry per CDR3 protein. The repertoire holds some 500,000 distinct CDR3 sequences, approximately 40% seen once, with 40% to 60% in the top ten. Their cognate antigens are unknown. The sequenced sample was cultured PBMCs, obtained from culture after CMV antigen stimulation. These receptors originate from a human donor in good health (CMV status not recorded). Some clones in this sample may be carry-over from other donors' samples.

J is TRBJ1-2 and V is TRBV29-1; D is undetermined. The V end was cut by 4 bases, the J end by 8 bases, with 14 bases between. The CDR3 consists of 12 residues. From germline, CDR1 is SQVTM and CDR2 ANQGSEA. The CDR3 region is CSVGVESGGYTF. Written as DNA, the CDR3 is TGCAGCGTTGGGGTGGAATCGGGCGGCTACACCTTC. Full variable domain (outside the CDR3, taken from reference TRBV29-1 and TRBJ1-2): SAVISQKPSRDICQRGTSLTIQCQVDSQVTMMFWYRQQPGQSLTLIATANQGSEATYESGFVIDKFPISRPNLTFSTLTVSNMSPEDSSIYLCSVGVESGGYTFGSGTRLTVV.

The chain employs TRBV7-6 and TRBJ1-4; 8 nucleotides agree with TRBD1. Germline V CDR1 and CDR2: SGHVS, FNYEAQ. The CDR3 is 14 residues long. Trimming at V came to 5 bases and at J to 5 bases, leaving 4 bases not matched to a gene. CDR3 coding DNA: TGTGCCAGCAGCCCTTGGGACAGGAATGAAAAACTGTTTTTT. Its protein is CASSPWDRNEKLFF.

About this clonotype: With a much larger clone just one base away, this may be a read error. The chain couples TRBV7-9 to TRBJ1-2; D is possibly TRBD1 (6 bases). Germline V gene sequence: CDR1 SEHNR, CDR2 FQNEAQ (reference sequence). Trimming took 1 base from V and 8 from J, leaving 14 bases between them. The CDR3 totals 14 residues. This CDR3 is CASSLGSNRDGYTF. The CDR3, as DNA: TGTGCCAGCAGCTTAGGCTCCAACAGGGACGGCTACACCTTC.

The chain recombines TRBV12-3 or TRBV12-4 with TRBJ2-3; 9 bases are a match to TRBD2. V was clipped by 5 bases and J by 6 bases; unmatched bases: 9. The CDR3 contains 15 residues. The CDR3 reads CASSPRTSVGDTQYF. The DNA for the CDR3 is TGTGCCAGCAGTCCCCGGACTAGCGTGGGGGATACGCAGTATTTT.

V is TRBV20-1 and J is TRBJ2-7; 7 bases are shared with TRBD1. Germline values: CDR1 DFQATT, CDR2 SNEGSKA (reference sequence). The junction had 5 bases not matched to a gene; V was cut back by 3 bases and J by 3 bases. CDR3 length equals 13 residues. CDR3 nucleotides: TGCAGTGCTAGGGACAGGCTCCGCTACGAGCAGTACTTC. The encoded protein is CSARDRLRYEQYF.

This clonotype was detected only a few times. The V gene is TRBV4-1, the J gene TRBJ2-7, with D perhaps matching TRBD1 (5 bases). With 3 bases removed from V and 0 bases from J, the gap between germline ends came to 9 bases. The CDR3 is 14 residues long. The V gene's germline CDR1 is MGHRA and CDR2 YSYEKL. The CDR3 sequence is CASSQTVSSYEQYF. CDR3 nucleotides: TGCGCCAGCAGCCAGACAGTGAGCTCCTACGAGCAGTACTTC.

This clonotype was seen a handful of times. The junction does not match germline at one end; this may be a read error. The chain is built from TRBV4-3 and TRBJ2-2; no reliable D call. The CDR3 has 15 residues. CDR1 LGHNA and CDR2 YSLEER come from the germline V gene. The CDR3 coding sequence is TGCGCCAGCAACCAAGAGATAGGGAACACCGGGGAGCTGTTTTTT. Translated, it gives CASNQEIGNTGELFF.

This sequence joins TRBV19 and TRBJ2-7; TRBD2 might be the D (6 bases). The CDR3 sequence is 14 residues long. CDR1 LNHDA and CDR2 SQIVND come from the germline V gene (reference sequence). The CDR3 region is CARWRDQGTYEQYF. As DNA, the CDR3 is TGTGCTCGGTGGAGGGACCAGGGAACCTACGAGCAGTACTTC.

This clonotype was recorded a few times. This chain joins TRBV7-6 and TRBJ1-1, with D maybe TRBD1 (6 bases). The germline V gene encodes CDR1 SGHVS and CDR2 FNYEAQ. With 9 bases removed from V and 5 bases from J, the gap between germline ends came to 16 bases. CDR3 length: 13 residues. This CDR3 is CASRGGLLTEAFF. The CDR3 DNA follows: TGTGCCAGTAGAGGGGGTTTGCTGACTGAAGCTTTCTTT.

The chain uses TRBV27 and TRBJ2-3; maybe TRBD2 (6 bases). Trimming shortened V by 5 bases and J by 6 bases, and 21 bases separated the two germline ends. This CDR3 is 16 amino acids long. Germline V lookup: CDR1 MNHEY, CDR2 SMNVEV (reference sequence). CDR3 coding DNA: TGTGCCAGCAGTCTCCGGGACTTTCGTGGGATGGATACGCAGTATTTT. This sequence encodes CASSLRDFRGMDTQYF.

CDR3 coding DNA: TGTGCCAGCAGTCGCCCAGGGGCGGGAGAAGATGAGCAGTTCTTC. Its protein is CASSRPGAGEDEQFF. V usage is TRBV27 and J usage is TRBJ2-1; TRBD2 is a possible D gene (7 bases). Looked up from germline, CDR1 is MNHEY and CDR2 is SMNVEV (reference sequence). The CDR3 is made up of 15 amino acids. Trimming stripped 5 bases from V and 8 bases from J, with 19 bases between.

This clonotype was counted a single time. The chain employs TRBV5-6 and TRBJ1-2, with D perhaps matching TRBD1 (6 bases). Germline CDR1 SGHDT, CDR2 YYEEEE. The V end lost 0 bases, the J end lost 5 bases, and 17 bases lay between the germline ends. This CDR3 region has 16 residues. The CDR3 region has the DNA TGTGCCAGCAGCTTGGCCATACAGGGCTCCTATTATGGCTACACCTTC. Amino acid sequence: CASSLAIQGSYYGYTF.

J is TRBJ1-2 and V is TRBV5-6, with 8 positions matching TRBD1. The germline V gene encodes CDR1 SGHDT and CDR2 YYEEEE. This CDR3 is built from 15 residues. Unmatched junction bases numbered 9, after V lost 4 bases and J lost 4 bases. The CDR3 bases are TGTGCCAGCAGCCGGCGGACAGGGCAGGTCTATGGCTACACCTTC. Residues: CASSRRTGQVYGYTF. The full variable domain, its missing parts supplied by reference TRBV5-6 and TRBJ1-2, is DAGVTQSPTHLIKTRGQQVTLRCSPKSGHDTVSWYQQALGQGPQFIFQYYEEEERQRGNFPDRFSGHQFPNYSSELNVNALLLGDSALYLCASSRRTGQVYGYTFGSGTRLTVV.

This clonotype was detected only a few times. The chain couples TRBV6-1 to TRBJ1-1; D gene ambiguous. This CDR3 has 14 residues. Germline V gene sequence: CDR1 MNHNS, CDR2 SASEGT. The V and J ends lost 2 bases and 11 bases respectively, with 18 bases between them. The DNA of the CDR3 is TGTGCCAGCAGTGAATCTCCCACCGCTTTGGGCGCTTTCTTT. Its translation: CASSESPTALGAFF.

This chain uses TRBV4-3 with TRBJ1-4, with a weak D call TRBD1 (6 bases). The CDR3 is 16 residues long. V lost 0 bases and J lost 7, with 15 bases in between. The germline V gene encodes CDR1 LGHNA and CDR2 YSLEER. CDR3 sequence: CASSQDSSGGGEKLFF. CDR3 coding DNA: TGCGCCAGCAGCCAAGATTCGAGCGGGGGCGGTGAAAAACTGTTTTTT.

This chain joins TRBV4-1 and TRBJ2-1; D uncertain. CDR1 and CDR2 from the germline V gene are MGHRA and YSYEKL. The V end lost 1 base, the J end lost 4 bases, and 8 bases lay between the germline ends. The CDR3 sequence is 14 residues long. In nucleotides, the CDR3 is TGCGCCAGCAGCCAAGGACAAGAATACAATGAGCAGTTCTTC. It is translated as CASSQGQEYNEQFF.

V is TRBV25-1 and J is TRBJ2-5; TRBD1 matches 7 bases. There are 14 residues in the CDR3. V was pared by 4 bases and J by 5 bases, with 7 bases of the junction left unmatched. The germline gives CDR1 MGHDK, CDR2 SYGVNS. CDR3 nucleotide sequence: TGTGCCAGCAGTGGACCCTCCAGGGGGGAGACCCAGTACTTC. Translated, it gives CASSGPSRGETQYF.

This clonotype has just a few counts. The chain joins TRBV7-9 to TRBJ2-1; 9 bases map to TRBD2. Looked up from germline, CDR1 is SEHNR and CDR2 is FQNEAQ (reference sequence). J lost 8 bases, V lost 5 bases, and 10 bases had no gene match. The CDR3 runs to 15 residues. CDR3 nucleotides: TGTGCCAGCAGCGGTACTAGCGGGCCGGGGGATGAGCAGTTCTTC. It translates to CASSGTSGPGDEQFF.